The 26 T cell receptor beta chains reported below all come from one sample, sequenced in a study of esophageal squamous cell carcinoma under preoperative chemotherapy (dated by TCRdb to 2017 to 2018). Libraries were built with PCR. Sequencing was carried out with a HiSeq X Ten. TCRdb took the public reads, trimmed them with fastp at Q25, ran MiXCR for clone calling and kept in-frame beta chains. Identical CDR3 proteins give one entry, which carries the most common genes and DNA. Within this sample are around 29,000 distinct CDR3 sequences, with roughly 52% of them counted one time only. The top ten clonotypes cover about 12% of the sample. This specimen's time point label, interpreted: before preoperative PTX-NDP chemotherapy. The specimen was collected from a patient given preoperative chemotherapy. The receptors originated from a human donor with esophageal squamous cell carcinoma. The donor label of this sample is uncertain.

This sequence joins TRBV11-3 and TRBJ2-1; the match to TRBD2 covers 14 bases. The DNA end is more similar to TRBJ2-7, so the J call may be wrong. The CDR3 loop spans 15 amino acids. In germline, CDR1 is SGHNT, CDR2 YENEEA. CDR3 sequence reads: CASSLGGLAGEEQYF. DNA of the CDR3: TGTGCCAGCAGCTTAGGGGGACTAGCGGGAGAGGAGCAGTACTTC.

This clonotype was observed a single time. The J gene is TRBJ1-1, the V gene TRBV28; tentatively, D is TRBD1 (5 bases). This CDR3 has 14 residues. Trimming took 3 bases from V and 4 from J, leaving 12 bases between them. Germline assignment: CDR1 MDHEN and CDR2 SYDVKM. This CDR3 reads CASSFSVQGTEAFF. The CDR3 nucleotides read TGTGCCAGCAGTTTTTCGGTGCAGGGCACTGAAGCTTTCTTT.

V gene TRBV10-2 combines with J gene TRBJ2-5, with D tentatively TRBD1 or TRBD2 (5 bases each). This CDR3 is built from 14 residues. In germline, CDR1 is WSHSY, CDR2 SAAADI. V was pared by 0 bases and J by 6 bases, with 11 bases between. CDR3 sequence: CASSESEQGQTQYF. DNA of the CDR3: TGCGCCAGCAGTGAGTCGGAGCAGGGACAGACCCAGTACTTC.

This clonotype was detected many times. The V gene is TRBV4-1, the J gene TRBJ2-3, with D perhaps TRBD2 (5 bases). The germline V and J ends were trimmed by 1 base and 3 bases, with 17 bases remaining between them. This CDR3 has 17 residues. Germline V gives CDR1 MGHRA, CDR2 YSYEKL. CDR3 DNA sequence: TGCGCCAGCAGCCAAGCCAGCAGCGGAGCCCGAACAGATACGCAGTATTTT. Amino acids: CASSQASSGARTDTQYF.

The V call is TRBV7-3, the J call TRBJ2-3; a possible D gene is TRBD2 (5 bases). Judging by the DNA end, TRBJ2-7 fits better; the J call may be wrong. CDR1 SGHTA and CDR2 FQGTGA come from the germline V gene. CDR3 length: 15 amino acids. The DNA of the CDR3 is TGTGCCAGCAGCTTAGCGGAGGTGGGCCACAATGAGCAGTACTTC. The encoded protein is CASSLAEVGHNEQYF.

The chain employs TRBV6-4 and TRBJ2-1; D is unresolved. The J call is uncertain, as TRBJ2-7 better fits the DNA end. The CDR3 has 15 residues. Germline assignment: CDR1 MRHNA and CDR2 SNTAGT. In DNA, the CDR3 is TGTGCCAGCAGTGTGGAACTAACGGACCCCTACGAGCAGTACTTC. This translates into CASSVELTDPYEQYF.

This clonotype came up a few times. V is TRBV7-6 and J is TRBJ2-5; 11 nucleotides match TRBD1. Looked up from germline, CDR1 is SGHVS and CDR2 is FNYEAQ. This CDR3 region has 15 residues. The J segment lost 4 bases and the V segment lost 1 base, leaving 2 bases of the junction unmatched. The CDR3 region is CASSLGTGGGETQYF. The CDR3 region has the DNA TGTGCCAGCAGCTTAGGGACAGGGGGCGGAGAGACCCAGTACTTC.

The count of this clonotype is one. The chain has TRBV7-9 and TRBJ2-1; D is possibly TRBD1 or TRBD2 (6 bases each). The closer fit of TRBJ2-7 to the DNA end suggests the J call may be wrong. The CDR3 contains 15 residues. The germline V gene encodes CDR1 SEHNR and CDR2 FQNEAQ (reference sequence). CDR3 DNA sequence: TGTGCCAGCAGCTTAGCAGGAGGGGGTTCCAATGAGCAGTACTTC. Its translation is CASSLAGGGSNEQYF.

This clonotype was counted ten times or more. Since a much larger clone is just one base distant, this may be a read error. This chain uses TRBV7-6 with TRBJ2-5, with no clear D. The germline V gene encodes CDR1 SGHVS and CDR2 FNYEAQ. The CDR3 sequence is 13 residues long. Trimming took off 1 base at V and 11 bases at J, with 14 bases between the two ends. CDR3 amino acids: CASSLGQAVEQYF. The CDR3, as DNA: TGTGCCAGCAGCTTAGGTCAGGCCGTTGAGCAGTACTTC.

Turning to this clonotype: At one end, the junction sequence differs from germline, possibly due to a read error. CDR3 DNA sequence: TGTGCCAGCAGTTACGACAGGGCCGCAGACATTCAGTATTTC. This sequence encodes CASSYDRAADIQYF. V usage is TRBV6-5 and J usage is TRBJ2-4; 7 nucleotides align to TRBD1. Per the germline V gene, CDR1 is MNHEY and CDR2 is SVGAGI. The CDR3 consists of 14 residues.

This clonotype appeared a few times. The chain employs TRBV6-1 and TRBJ2-7; 9 nucleotides agree with TRBD1. CDR3 length equals 15 residues. Trimming at V came to 9 bases and at J to 3 bases, leaving 12 bases not matched to a gene. Per the germline V gene, CDR1 is MNHNS and CDR2 is SASEGT. The CDR3 DNA is TGTGCCAGGGGACAGGGTTTCCCTAACGGCTACGAGCAGTACTTC. It yields the protein CARGQGFPNGYEQYF.

This chain links TRBV12-3 or TRBV12-4 with TRBJ2-1, with a tentative D call TRBD2 (6 bases). V lost 4 bases to trimming and J lost 3 bases, with 10 bases between them. This CDR3 region has 14 residues. CDR3 DNA sequence: TGTGCCAGCAGTTGGGGGACTGGCTACAATGAGCAGTTCTTC. This sequence encodes CASSWGTGYNEQFF.

This clonotype was counted at least ten times. The chain uses TRBV11-1 and TRBJ1-2; D is ambiguous. CDR1 is SGHAT and CDR2 is FQDESV in the germline V gene (reference sequence). Deletions cut 3 bases from V and 4 bases from J, with 12 bases between. The CDR3 is 14 residues long. CDR3 DNA: TGTGCCAGCAGCTTCGACGACGGAAGCTATGGCTACACCTTC. This translates into CASSFDDGSYGYTF.

About this clonotype itself: A junction end diverges from the germline sequence, so it may reflect a read error. The CDR3 loop is CAGRAAGGTETQYF. DNA for the CDR3: TGTGCCGGGAGAGCAGCGGGGGGCACAGAGACCCAGTACTTT. The rearrangement joins TRBV6-1 to TRBJ2-5; 9 nucleotides agree with TRBD2. The CDR3 loop spans 14 amino acids. Germline assignment: CDR1 MNHNS and CDR2 SASEGT.

This clonotype rates as medium-sized. The chain is built from TRBV7-8 and TRBJ2-1; 9 nucleotides line up with TRBD2. The CDR3 extends over 17 amino acids. J was trimmed by 0 bases and V by 1 base; bases with no gene match: 4. Germline V lookup: CDR1 SGHVS, CDR2 FQNEAQ. The CDR3 nucleotides read TGTGCCAGCAGCTTAGGGGGTAGCGGGAGCTCCTACAATGAGCAGTTCTTC. It specifies CASSLGGSGSSYNEQFF.

The table lists this clonotype with a count of one. This chain connects TRBV7-6 to TRBJ2-4; 8 nucleotides agree with TRBD2. V shed 3 bases, J shed 1 base, and the junction held 14 bases outside the gene matches. Per the germline V gene, CDR1 is SGHVS and CDR2 is FNYEAQ. CDR3 size: 19 residues. This CDR3 is CASSLDPPIRGGAKNIQYF. In nucleotides, the CDR3 is TGTGCCAGCAGCTTGGATCCGCCCATCCGGGGGGGTGCCAAAAACATTCAGTACTTC.

This clonotype was seen at least ten times. CDR3 DNA: TGTGCCAGCAGTTACAGGCCGCGAGTGAGCACTGAAGCTTTCTTT. This translates into CASSYRPRVSTEAFF. The chain uses TRBV6-5 and TRBJ1-1; D call uncertain. This CDR3 spans 15 amino acids. Per the germline V gene, CDR1 is MNHEY and CDR2 is SVGAGI. V dropped 2 bases and J dropped 4 bases, with 14 bases sitting between them.

The chain couples TRBV5-8 to TRBJ2-2; TRBD1 matches at 9 bases. Germline CDR1 and CDR2: SGHTS and YDEGEE. Losses at the gene ends were 1 base for V and 5 bases for J; bases not matched to a gene: 3. CDR3 size: 15 residues. The CDR3 loop is CASSLWDRATGELFF. CDR3 coding DNA: TGTGCCAGCAGCTTGTGGGACAGGGCTACCGGGGAGCTGTTTTTT.

By its share, this clonotype is medium-sized. V and J are TRBV7-8 and TRBJ2-2; 9 positions agree with TRBD2. This CDR3 spans 15 amino acids. Germline V gene sequence: CDR1 SGHVS, CDR2 FQNEAQ. The J segment lost 7 bases and the V segment lost 5 bases, leaving 8 bases of the junction unmatched. The CDR3 DNA sequence: TGTGCCAGCAGCCCGTCAGCGGGAGGAATCGGGGAGCTGTTTTTT. Encoded protein: CASSPSAGGIGELFF.

This clonotype showed up many times. The rearrangement links TRBV10-1 to TRBJ2-6; D is undetermined. Trimming took 8 bases from V and 2 from J, leaving 7 bases between them. The CDR3 is 13 amino acids. The V gene's germline CDR1 is WNHNN and CDR2 SYGVQD (reference sequence). CDR3 nucleotides: TGCGCCAGCGCCTCGACTGGGGCCAACGTCCTGACTTTC. Translation gives CASASTGANVLTF.

This clonotype appeared many times. V and J are TRBV6-1 and TRBJ2-2; 9 bases agree with TRBD1. Germline V gene lookup returns CDR1 MNHNS and CDR2 SASEGT. The CDR3 spans 16 residues. V dropped 7 bases and J dropped 5; count of bases not matched to a gene: 11. The CDR3 protein is CASITRGQGRTGELFF. CDR3 DNA sequence: TGTGCCAGCATCACCCGCGGACAGGGGAGGACCGGGGAGCTGTTTTTT.

The chain uses TRBV7-8 and TRBJ2-1; 9 bases agree with TRBD1. The CDR3 has 14 amino acids. Germline assignment: CDR1 SGHVS and CDR2 FQNEAQ. The J segment lost 8 bases and the V segment lost 4 bases, leaving 6 bases of the junction unmatched. The chain's CDR3 is CASSYGTGSDEQFF. The DNA of the CDR3 is TGTGCCAGCAGCTACGGGACAGGGAGTGATGAGCAGTTCTTC.

At least ten counts were recorded for this clonotype. The chain has TRBV11-1 and TRBJ2-3; 9 bases are shared with TRBD2. With V trimmed by 8 bases and J by 0 bases, 9 bases remained unmatched. The germline gives CDR1 SGHAT, CDR2 FQDESV (reference sequence). The CDR3 is 16 amino acids. As DNA, the CDR3 is TGTGCCAGCCCCACGTCTAGCGGGGTTAGCACAGATACGCAGTATTTT. This sequence encodes CASPTSSGVSTDTQYF.

V gene TRBV4-1 combines with J gene TRBJ1-6; 10 bases match TRBD1. The CDR3 length is 19 residues. CDR1 MGHRA and CDR2 YSYEKL come from the germline V gene. V lost 1 base to trimming and J lost 9 bases; unmatched junction nucleotides: 15. The CDR3 here is CASSQAQTGGGQVGSPLHF. The CDR3 DNA reads TGCGCCAGCAGCCAAGCCCAGACAGGGGGCGGTCAGGTTGGTTCACCCCTCCACTTT.

In its sample, this clonotype was seen many times. The chain employs TRBV6-1 and TRBJ1-3; weak D call: TRBD1 (5 bases). Germline V lookup: CDR1 MNHNS, CDR2 SASEGT. Trimming pared 8 bases from V and 3 bases from J, leaving 17 bases between. The CDR3 runs to 15 residues. The CDR3, as DNA: TGTGCCAGCCGGAAGGGTTCCGGGGGTGGAAACACCATATATTTT. This sequence encodes CASRKGSGGGNTIYF.

This chain connects TRBV7-9 to TRBJ2-3; maybe TRBD2 (6 bases). The J call may be in error: the DNA end matches TRBJ2-2 better. The CDR3 runs to 17 residues. The germline CDR1 and CDR2 sequences are SEHNR and FQNEAQ (reference sequence). CDR3 DNA: TGTGCCAGCAGCCAAGGTCGCGGGGCAGCGAGCACCGAGACGCTGTTTTTT. The encoded protein is CASSQGRGAASTETLFF.